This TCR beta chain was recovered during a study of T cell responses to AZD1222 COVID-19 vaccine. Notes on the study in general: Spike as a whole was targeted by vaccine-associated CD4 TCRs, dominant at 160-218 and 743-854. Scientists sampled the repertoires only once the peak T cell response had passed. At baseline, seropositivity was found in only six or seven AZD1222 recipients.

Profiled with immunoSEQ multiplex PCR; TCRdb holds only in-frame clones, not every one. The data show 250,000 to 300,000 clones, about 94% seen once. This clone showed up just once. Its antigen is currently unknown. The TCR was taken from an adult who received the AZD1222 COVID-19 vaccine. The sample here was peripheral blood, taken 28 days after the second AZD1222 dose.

The CDR3 loop reads CASSFTSGRAGETQYF. The CDR3 nucleotides read TGTGCCAGCAGCTTTACTAGCGGGAGGGCCGGGGAGACCCAGTACTTC. V usage is TRBV7-9 and J usage is TRBJ2-5; 13 bases are a match to TRBD2. V trimming: 3 bases; J trimming: 5 bases; junction bases outside the gene matches: 6. This CDR3 has 16 residues. Per germline, CDR1 SEHNR and CDR2 FQNEAQ (reference sequence).